This T cell receptor beta chain stems from a study of cytomegalovirus exposure and HLA in healthy donors. Healthy bone marrow donors made up the donors. Primers included in the PCR were 60 Vbeta and 13 Jbeta primers. The repertoire was sequenced with immunoSEQ multiplex PCR; TCRdb's copy has only in-frame clones and lacks some. The sample has 120,000 or so clones; over 65% are singletons. The receptor was derived from a man between 18 and 35 years old in good health and CMV-seronegative. The sample consisted of PBMCs.

CDR3 nucleotide sequence: TGTGCCAGCAGCCCTAGGCAGGGGGAGAGGGAAGCTTTCTTT. Encoded protein: CASSPRQGEREAFF. The V gene is TRBV5-4, the J gene TRBJ1-1; 7 bases line up with TRBD1. This CDR3 is built from 14 residues. Germline assignment: CDR1 SGHNT and CDR2 YYREEE (reference sequence). The junction had 11 bases not matched to a gene; V was cut back by 4 bases and J by 8 bases.